What follows describes a single T cell receptor (beta chain). The study drew participants aged about 18 to 89 years from some 24 US areas. Cohort placement rested on clinical history that participants reported themselves. Two consecutive negative NP/OP PCR tests, clearance, or resolved symptoms defined Cohort 3 recovery. Sequencing was performed with immunoSEQ multiplex PCR; in TCRdb, only in-frame clones are kept and a portion is missing. Of around 450,000 clones listed, about nine tenths were seen once; the top ten hold about 0.6%. This sample was included in a study of blood T cell repertoires in COVID-19. The V gene's germline CDR1 is MNHEY and CDR2 SVGAGI. This CDR3 has 15 amino acids. Trimming removed 5 bases from V and 1 base from J; junction bases left unmatched: 5.

This TCR was recovered from a young man who had recovered from COVID-19. This chain links TRBV6-5 with TRBJ1-3, with 7 bases fitting TRBD1. Sample: PBMCs or T cells enriched from blood (not recorded which). The CDR3 protein is CASSHLTGSGNTIYF. The DNA of the CDR3 is TGTGCCAGCAGTCACCTGACAGGGTCTGGAAACACCATATATTTT.